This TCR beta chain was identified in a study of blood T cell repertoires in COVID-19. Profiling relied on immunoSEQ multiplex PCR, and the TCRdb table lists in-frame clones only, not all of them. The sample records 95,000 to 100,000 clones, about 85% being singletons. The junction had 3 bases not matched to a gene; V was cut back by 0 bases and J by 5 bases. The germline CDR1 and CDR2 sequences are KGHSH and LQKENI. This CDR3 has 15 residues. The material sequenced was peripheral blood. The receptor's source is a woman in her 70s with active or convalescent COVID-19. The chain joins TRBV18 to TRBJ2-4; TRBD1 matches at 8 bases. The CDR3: CASSPPGQGQNIQYF. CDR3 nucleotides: TGTGCCAGCTCACCACCCGGACAGGGTCAAAACATTCAGTACTTC. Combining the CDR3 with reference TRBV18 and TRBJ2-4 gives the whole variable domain NAGVMQNPRHLVRRRGQEARLRCSPMKGHSHVYWYRQLPEEGLKFMVYLQKENIIDESGMPKERFSAEFPKEGPSILRIQQVVRGDSAAYFCASSPPGQGQNIQYFGAGTRLSVL.